Shown below are 8 T cell receptor beta chains from a single sample sequenced in a study of regulatory T cells in long-lasting Graves disease. To make TCR beta libraries, researchers used iRepertoire HTBI primers and Arm-PCR of CDR3 regions. TCRdb processed the multiplex PCR reads anew with MiXCR; each CDR3 protein has one entry. The sample has 500,000 to 700,000 distinct CDR3 sequences, around 30% seen once. As for time point: persistent/refractory GD, antithyroid drugs over 5 years with positive TRAb. TCR sequences were obtained from RNA taken from PBMCs. Sequencing was performed on peripheral blood mononuclear cells (PBMCs), taken when the disease was refractory, from a patient treated with antithyroid drugs. The receptor source for this set is a female donor with Graves disease.

V is TRBV6-1 and J is TRBJ1-5; D is undetermined. V shed 6 bases and J shed 1 base, with 13 bases lying between them. The length of the CDR3 is 15 residues. CDR1 is MNHNS, CDR2 SASEGT, per germline. CDR3 coding DNA: TGTGCCAGCAGGCCCAGAGCCCAGAGCAATCAGCCCCAGCATTTT. It translates to CASRPRAQSNQPQHF.

The J gene is TRBJ1-5, the V gene TRBV6-1; the match to TRBD1 covers 8 bases. Trimming removed 6 bases from V and 9 bases from J; junction bases left unmatched: 7. CDR1 is MNHNS and CDR2 is SASEGT in the germline V gene. The CDR3 is made up of 13 amino acids. The CDR3 nucleotides read TGTGCCAGCAGAGGACAGGGCCAATGGCCCCAGCATTTT. Protein product: CASRGQGQWPQHF.

The table lists this clonotype with a count of one. This rearrangement joins TRBV29-1 to TRBJ2-5, with TRBD2 matching over 7 bases. CDR3 length equals 14 residues. V gave up 1 base and J gave up 5 bases; unmatched junction bases: 7. CDR1 is SQVTM and CDR2 is ANQGSEA in the germline V gene. Written as DNA, the CDR3 is TGCAGCGTTGAAGGGGGCGGGAGATCTGAGACCCAGTACTTC. Its translation is CSVEGGGRSETQYF.

The gene calls are TRBV11-2 and TRBJ1-5; 9 bases match TRBD1. This CDR3 has 15 amino acids. Per germline, CDR1 SGHAT and CDR2 FQNNGV. V lost 5 bases and J lost 5; bases outside the gene matches: 7. The CDR3 bases are TGTGCCAGCAGCCCCCGGACAGGGGAGGATCAGCCCCAGCATTTT. Protein sequence: CASSPRTGEDQPQHF.

The rearrangement joins TRBV29-1 to TRBJ1-1; D is ambiguous. Trimming cost V 0 bases and J 1 base, with 12 bases left between them. Per the germline V gene, CDR1 is SQVTM and CDR2 is ANQGSEA. This CDR3 has 15 amino acids. CDR3 bases: TGCAGCGTTGAAGACTTCGGACTCCCGAACACTGAAGCTTTCTTT. Amino acids: CSVEDFGLPNTEAFF. Together with reference TRBV29-1 and TRBJ1-1, the CDR3 gives the full variable domain: SAVISQKPSRDICQRGTSLTIQCQVDSQVTMMFWYRQQPGQSLTLIATANQGSEATYESGFVIDKFPISRPNLTFSTLTVSNMSPEDSSIYLCSVEDFGLPNTEAFFGQGTRLTVV.

This clonotype was seen a few times. J is TRBJ1-1 and V is TRBV9, with TRBD1 matching 8 bases. This CDR3 region has 15 residues. Trimming cost V 2 bases and J 5 bases; bases outside gene matches: 8. Germline values: CDR1 SGDLS, CDR2 YYNGEE. CDR3 nucleotide sequence: TGTGCCAGCAGCGTCCGACAGGGGAAGGGGACTGAAGCTTTCTTT. Its protein product is CASSVRQGKGTEAFF.

The chain has TRBV11-2 and TRBJ2-5, with D maybe TRBD2 (5 bases). Between the trimmed V and J ends, which lost 2 bases and 5 bases, there was a span of 9 bases. Germline V gives CDR1 SGHAT, CDR2 FQNNGV. CDR3 length: 13 amino acids. CDR3 amino acids: CASSLPDWETQYF. The CDR3 DNA reads TGTGCCAGCAGCTTACCGGACTGGGAGACCCAGTACTTC.

The chain links TRBV27 to TRBJ1-1, with D perhaps TRBD1 (5 bases). The germline V and J ends were trimmed by 6 bases and 5 bases, with 16 bases remaining between them. Germline V gene lookup returns CDR1 MNHEY and CDR2 SMNVEV (reference sequence). The CDR3 runs to 14 residues. CDR3 coding DNA: TGTGCCAGCAGCCGGGACCCAAGCAGGACTGAAGCTTTCTTT. Its protein is CASSRDPSRTEAFF.